This T cell receptor beta chain was found in a study of T-cell reconstitution after alpha-beta-depleted transplantation in children (dated by TCRdb to about 2016). Notes on the research overall: Using TCR repertoire profiling, the study followed T-cell immune reconstitution in a quantitative way in children after TCRalphabeta/CD19-depleted allogeneic hematopoietic cell transplantation. Beyond this particular receptor, the publication reports: Over the following months the frequencies of hyperexpanded clones went down, and after one year T-cell counts and TCRbeta diversity were mostly credited to newly produced T cells. The apparently early recovery of alphabetaT-cell counts about two months after transplant reportedly depended on only several hundred rapidly expanded clones that came from non-depleted graft cells. The high TCRbeta diversity at day 60 in some patients was ascribed to recipient T cells and intrathymic progenitors that had survived conditioning.

The count of this clonotype is one. Its antigen is still unknown. Within one base of it there is no much larger clone, and no base qualities were kept. The library was generated by PCR. Sequencing instrument: Illumina HiSeq 2500. TCR library preparation used molecular barcoding, with unique molecular identifiers applied to normalize quantification of the TCRbeta repertoire. TCRdb handled the public reads itself, with Q25 trimming in fastp and clone calling in MiXCR, and kept productive beta chains. Records with the same CDR3 protein are collapsed into one entry carrying the most frequent genes and DNA. Across this sample there are about 980,000 distinct CDR3 sequences, with about 29% seen only once. Together, the top ten hold 28% of the sample. The sample's treatment or condition label, in plain terms: allogeneic hematopoietic cell transplantation with graft depleted of TCRalphabeta T cells and CD19 B cells. The transplant recipients were children given TCRalphabeta/CD19-depleted allogeneic hematopoietic cell grafts.

CDR1 and CDR2 were assigned from the germline V gene as SGHRS and YFSETQ. The CDR3 spans 14 residues, from the cysteine through the phenylalanine. CDR3 DNA is the only sequence kept; it has 42 bases, read in frame from the first base. Relative to germline, V is 7 bases shorter and J is 1 base shorter, with 14 bases between their ends. The sequencing used PBMCs, mostly from graft donor cells, collected 360 days after TCRalphabeta/CD19-depleted stem cell transplant. This TCR was recovered from a boy less than two years old who had a stem cell transplant for SCID, so the T cells may come from the graft donor. In this chain, TRBV5-1 is recombined with TRBJ1-1; 6 matching bases give a weak D call of TRBD1. The CDR3 protein is CASVPSGANTEAFF. The sequenced DNA: TGCGCCAGCGTACCCTCAGGGGCGAACACTGAAGCTTTCTTT. Reference TRBV5-1 and TRBJ1-1 proteins supply the regions before and after the CDR3; the full variable domain is: KAGVTQTPRYLIKTRGQQVTLSCSPISGHRSVSWYQQTPGQGLQFLFEYFSETQRNKGNFPGRFSGRQFSNSRSEMNVSTLELGDSALYLCASVPSGANTEAFFGQGTRLTVV.